The source of this T cell receptor (beta chain) is a study of shared clonotypes between healthy human individuals. Study-wide results and limits: Clonotypes shared by all four sorted-subset donors had higher generation probabilities than non-shared clonotypes.

The CDR3 extends over 15 amino acids. Per germline, CDR1 SGHAT and CDR2 FQNNGV. Trimming stripped 5 bases from V and 1 base from J, with 12 bases between. Comments on this clone: Its antigen is as yet unknown.

Every subset's genomic DNA went evenly onto several immunoSEQ plates. The repertoire was sequenced with immunoSEQ multiplex PCR; TCRdb's copy has only in-frame clones and lacks some. The profile shows roughly 1,500,000 clones, approximately 98.5% of them singletons. The chain carries TRBV11-2 and TRBJ2-1; tentatively, D is TRBD1 or TRBD2 (6 bases each). This TCR derives from a man aged 30 to 45 in good health. The sample consisted of naive CD4+ T cells sorted from blood. Subset denoted: CD45RA+ positively selected. CDR3 DNA sequence: TGTGCCAGCAGCCTACGGGGGCCATCCTACAATGAGCAGTTCTTC. This encodes CASSLRGPSYNEQFF. Full variable domain (rest looked up from reference TRBV11-2 and TRBJ2-1): EAGVAQSPRYKIIEKRQSVAFWCNPISGHATLYWYQQILGQGPKLLIQFQNNGVVDDSQLPKDRFSAERLKGVDSTLKIQPAKLEDSAVYLCASSLRGPSYNEQFFGPGTRLTVL.